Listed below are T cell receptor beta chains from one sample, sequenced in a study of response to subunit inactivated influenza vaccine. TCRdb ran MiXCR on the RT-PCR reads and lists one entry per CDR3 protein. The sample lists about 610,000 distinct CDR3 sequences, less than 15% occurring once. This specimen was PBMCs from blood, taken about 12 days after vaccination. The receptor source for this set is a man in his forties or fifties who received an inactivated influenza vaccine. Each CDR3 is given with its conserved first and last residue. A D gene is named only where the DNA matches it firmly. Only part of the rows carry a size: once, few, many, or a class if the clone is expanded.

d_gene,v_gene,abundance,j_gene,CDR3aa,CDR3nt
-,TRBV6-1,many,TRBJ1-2,CASSDGVTNYGYTF,TGTGCCAGCAGTGACGGAGTTACTAACTATGGCTACACCTTC
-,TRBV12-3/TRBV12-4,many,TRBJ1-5,CASTPSANQPQHF,TGTGCCAGCACCCCGTCTGCAAATCAGCCCCAGCATTTT
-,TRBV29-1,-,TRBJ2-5,CSVGPPGGSEETQYF,TGCAGCGTTGGTCCTCCCGGGGGCTCAGAAGAGACCCAGTACTTC
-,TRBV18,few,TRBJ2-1,CASSPPAVPEQFF,TGTGCCAGCTCACCACCGGCGGTTCCTGAGCAGTTCTTC
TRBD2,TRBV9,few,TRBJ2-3,CASSVAPAGELDTQYF,TGTGCCAGCAGCGTAGCTCCGGCGGGAGAGTTAGATACGCAGTATTTT
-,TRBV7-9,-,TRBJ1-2,CASSLEGLNYGYTF,TGTGCCAGCAGCTTAGAGGGGCTGAACTATGGCTACACCTTC
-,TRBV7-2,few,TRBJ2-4,CASSFEPIRNIQYF,TGTGCCAGCAGCTTTGAACCGATACGGAACATTCAGTACTTC
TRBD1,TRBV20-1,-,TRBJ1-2,CSARADRGSYGYTF,TGCAGTGCTAGAGCAGACAGGGGGAGCTATGGCTACACCTTC
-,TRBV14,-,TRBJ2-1,CASSRRRDTTYNEQFF,TGTGCCAGCAGCCGTCGCCGGGACACGACCTACAATGAGCAGTTCTTC
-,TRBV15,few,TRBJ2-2,CATSEKRGGTGELFF,TGTGCCACCAGTGAGAAGAGGGGCGGCACCGGGGAGCTGTTTTTT
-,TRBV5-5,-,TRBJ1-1,CASSLMAINTEAFF,TGTGCCAGCAGCTTGATGGCGATAAACACTGAAGCTTTCTTT
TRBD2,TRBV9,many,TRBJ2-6,CASSEGLAGASGANVLTF,TGTGCCAGCAGCGAGGGACTAGCGGGTGCCTCTGGGGCCAACGTCCTGACTTTC
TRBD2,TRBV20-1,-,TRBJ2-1,CSAREGGVEQFF,TGCAGTGCTAGAGAGGGGGGGGTTGAGCAGTTCTTC
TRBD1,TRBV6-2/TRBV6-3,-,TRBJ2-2,CASVGRGLNTGELFF,TGTGCCAGCGTCGGAAGGGGGCTGAACACCGGGGAGCTGTTTTTT
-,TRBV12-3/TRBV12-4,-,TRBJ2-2,CASTAGTHTGELFF,TGTGCCAGCACCGCCGGGACTCACACCGGGGAGCTGTTTTTT
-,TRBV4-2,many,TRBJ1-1,CASSQESGQLEGTEAFF,TGTGCCAGCAGCCAAGAAAGTGGACAGCTCGAAGGGACTGAAGCTTTCTTT
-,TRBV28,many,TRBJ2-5,CASSLLQETQYF,TGTGCCAGCAGCTTGCTACAAGAGACCCAGTACTTC
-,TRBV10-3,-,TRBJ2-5,CATGNREKETQYF,TGTGCCACGGGGAACAGAGAGAAAGAGACCCAGTACTTC
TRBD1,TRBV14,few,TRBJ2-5,CASSGTGIFETQYF,TGTGCCAGCAGCGGGACAGGAATTTTCGAGACCCAGTACTTC
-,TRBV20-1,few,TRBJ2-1,CSATSERYSYNEQFF,TGCAGTGCTACCTCTGAGCGGTACTCCTACAATGAGCAGTTCTTC
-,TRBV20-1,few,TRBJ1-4,CSAYRGRRAELFF,TGCAGTGCGTACCGGGGCCGAAGAGCGGAACTGTTTTTT
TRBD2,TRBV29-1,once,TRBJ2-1,CSVSGGGKSYNEQFF,TGCAGCGTTTCGGGGGGAGGGAAATCCTACAATGAGCAGTTCTTC
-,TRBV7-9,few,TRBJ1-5,CASSSEGQNSNQPQHF,TGTGCCAGCAGCTCAGAAGGACAAAATAGCAATCAGCCCCAGCATTTT
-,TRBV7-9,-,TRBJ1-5,CASSLRAGQPQHF,TGTGCCAGCAGCTTAAGGGCCGGTCAGCCCCAGCATTTT
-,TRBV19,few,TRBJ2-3,CASSFGASGTDTQYF,TGTGCCAGTAGTTTCGGGGCATCAGGCACAGATACGCAGTATTTT
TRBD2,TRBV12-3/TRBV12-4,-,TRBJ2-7,CASSAPGLAGEEQYF,TGTGCCAGCAGTGCGCCGGGACTAGCGGGGGAAGAGCAGTACTTC
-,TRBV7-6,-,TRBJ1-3,CASSSRGRVTSGNTIYF,TGTGCCAGCAGCTCTAGGGGGAGGGTTACCTCTGGAAACACCATATATTTT
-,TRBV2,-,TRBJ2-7,CALQGGEAYEQYF,TGTGCCCTCCAGGGGGGAGAGGCATACGAGCAGTACTTC
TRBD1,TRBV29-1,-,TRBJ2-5,CSATGGFIGETQYF,TGCAGCGCGACAGGGGGCTTTATCGGAGAGACCCAGTACTTC
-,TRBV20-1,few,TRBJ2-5,CSGTRGAQETQYF,TGCAGTGGGACTCGGGGGGCTCAAGAGACCCAGTACTTC
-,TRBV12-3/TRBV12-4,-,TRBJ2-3,CASSLGGANTDTQYF,TGTGCCAGCAGTTTAGGGGGAGCTAACACAGATACGCAGTATTTT
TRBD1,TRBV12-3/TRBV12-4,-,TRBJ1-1,CASSSARWDRVTNTEAFF,TGTGCCAGCAGTTCAGCCCGGTGGGACAGGGTGACGAACACTGAAGCTTTCTTT
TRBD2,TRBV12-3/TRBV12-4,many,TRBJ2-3,CASSLRGGATDTQYF,TGTGCCAGCAGTTTACGGGGGGGTGCCACAGATACGCAGTATTTT
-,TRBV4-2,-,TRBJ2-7,CASSPGLGLGEQYF,TGTGCCAGCAGCCCGGGACTTGGGCTAGGCGAGCAGTACTTC
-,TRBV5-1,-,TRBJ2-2,CASSLAGLDSFTGELFF,TGCGCCAGCAGCTTGGCCGGACTGGATTCATTCACCGGGGAGCTGTTTTTT
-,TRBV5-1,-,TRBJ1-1,CASSLAGFFTGNNEAFF,TGCGCCAGCAGCTTGGCCGGTTTTTTTACAGGGAATAATGAAGCTTTCTTT
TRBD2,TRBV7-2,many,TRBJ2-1,CASSLEGAGAHNEQFF,TGTGCCAGCAGCTTAGAAGGAGCGGGGGCCCACAATGAGCAGTTCTTC
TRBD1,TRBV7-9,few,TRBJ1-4,CASSRGQGAFSEKLFF,TGTGCCAGCAGCAGAGGACAGGGGGCATTTTCCGAAAAACTGTTTTTT
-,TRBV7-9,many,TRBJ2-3,CASSPRAYTDTQYF,TGTGCCAGCAGCCCCAGAGCCTACACAGATACGCAGTATTTT
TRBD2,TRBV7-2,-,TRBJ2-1,CASSTIAGGAYNEQFF,TGTGCCAGCAGCACCATAGCGGGGGGGGCTTACAATGAGCAGTTCTTC
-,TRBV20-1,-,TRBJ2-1,CSAGLGPAYNEQFF,TGCAGTGCTGGTTTGGGACCGGCCTACAATGAGCAGTTCTTC
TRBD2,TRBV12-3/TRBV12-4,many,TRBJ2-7,CASSLGIAGGEGEQYF,TGTGCCAGCAGTTTAGGGATAGCGGGAGGGGAAGGCGAGCAGTACTTC
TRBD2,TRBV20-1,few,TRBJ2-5,CSARFGGRALETQYF,TGCAGTGCTAGGTTTGGCGGGAGGGCATTAGAGACCCAGTACTTC
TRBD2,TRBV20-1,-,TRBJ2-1,CSASDGGGGEQFF,TGCAGTGCTAGTGACGGAGGCGGGGGAGAGCAGTTCTTC
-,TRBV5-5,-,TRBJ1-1,CASSLQGLGGLNTEAFF,TGTGCCAGCAGCTTGCAAGGTTTGGGTGGGCTGAACACTGAAGCTTTCTTT
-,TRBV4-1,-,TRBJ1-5,CASSQDAGRPSQPQHF,TGCGCCAGCAGCCAAGATGCAGGGAGGCCGAGTCAGCCCCAGCATTTT
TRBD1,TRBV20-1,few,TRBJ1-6,CSAPPGTAFYNSPLHF,TGCAGTGCCCCCCCCGGGACAGCATTCTATAATTCACCCCTCCACTTT
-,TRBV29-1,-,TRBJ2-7,CSVQKGFYEQYF,TGCAGCGTTCAAAAGGGGTTCTACGAGCAGTACTTC
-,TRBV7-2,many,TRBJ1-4,CASSDGQTRGEKLFF,TGTGCCAGCAGCGATGGACAGACACGTGGGGAAAAACTGTTTTTT
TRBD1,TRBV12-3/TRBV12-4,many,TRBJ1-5,CASSLAGGGQPQHF,TGTGCCAGCAGTTTAGCAGGGGGCGGGCAGCCCCAGCATTTT
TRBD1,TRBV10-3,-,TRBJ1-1,CAISQGVPNTEAFF,TGTGCCATCAGCCAGGGGGTACCGAACACTGAAGCTTTCTTT
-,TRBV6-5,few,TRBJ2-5,CASSYESRGRTQYF,TGTGCCAGCAGTTACGAATCCCGGGGACGGACCCAGTACTTC